This passage covers 7 T cell receptor beta chains from one sample sequenced in a study of human T cells and chemical hapten exposure. Documented time point: pre-sensitization, week 0. Specified treatment: therapeutic diphenylcyclopropenone sensitization with weekly scalp DPC. Each CDR3 protein gets one entry after TCRdb re-called the RACE reads with MiXCR. The top ten hold roughly 1.2% of the sample, which has more than 250,000 distinct CDR3 sequences, 7.5% to 8% seen once. The material sequenced was whole blood, taken in connection with sensitization to the hapten diphenylcyclopropenone (DPC). These receptor sequences come from a man aged 18-30 years with alopecia areata. Some clones in this sample may be carry-over from other donors' samples.

This clonotype was seen a few times. CDR3 in amino acids: CASRGTGDGFYNEQFF. CDR3 sequence (DNA): TGTGCCAGCAGAGGGACAGGGGATGGATTCTACAATGAGCAGTTCTTC. The genes are TRBV6-1 and TRBJ2-1; TRBD1 aligns across 10 bases. The CDR3 runs to 16 residues. Germline CDR1 MNHNS, CDR2 SASEGT. V shed 6 bases, J shed 3 bases, and the junction held 8 bases outside the gene matches.

In its sample, this clonotype was seen many times. The chain has TRBV10-3 and TRBJ2-3; D is undetermined. The germline V and J ends were trimmed by 4 bases and 5 bases, with 4 bases remaining between them. Germline values: CDR1 ENHRY, CDR2 SYGVKD. CDR3 length: 11 residues. This chain's CDR3 is CAISVGDTQYF. In nucleotides, the CDR3 is TGTGCCATCAGTGTAGGAGATACGCAGTATTTT.

This clonotype was seen more than once but under ten times. CDR3 protein: CASSHQGANTEAFF. CDR3 in DNA: TGCGCCAGCAGCCACCAGGGGGCGAACACTGAAGCTTTCTTT. The V and J genes are TRBV4-1 and TRBJ1-1; TRBD1 agrees at 8 bases. CDR3 length: 14 amino acids. J was trimmed by 1 base and V by 3 bases; bases with no gene match: 1. Germline V gene lookup returns CDR1 MGHRA and CDR2 YSYEKL.

Notes on this clonotype: One base away lies a much larger clone, so this may be a sequencing read error. The V gene is TRBV28, the J gene TRBJ2-4, with 13 bases identical to TRBD2. Germline V lookup: CDR1 MDHEN, CDR2 SYDVKM. The CDR3 consists of 18 residues. The J segment lost 0 bases and the V segment lost 8 bases, leaving 10 bases of the junction unmatched. As DNA, the CDR3 is TGTGCCAGCGGTTCGGGGACTAGCGGGAACCTAGCCAAAAACATTCAGTACTTC. Protein product: CASGSGTSGNLAKNIQYF.

This clonotype appeared many times. The rearrangement uses TRBV27 and TRBJ1-2; 12 nucleotides align to TRBD1. The ends lost 6 bases at V and 4 bases at J; junction bases unmatched: 6. Germline values: CDR1 MNHEY, CDR2 SMNVEV (reference sequence). The length of the CDR3 is 15 residues. CDR3 DNA: TGTGCCAGCAGAGGGACAGGGGGCTCGGGCTATGGCTACACCTTC. It codes for CASRGTGGSGYGYTF.

The genes are TRBV5-1 and TRBJ2-7; 7 bases agree with TRBD1. The length of the CDR3 is 15 residues. V gave up 5 bases and J gave up 3 bases; unmatched junction bases: 11. The V gene's germline CDR1 is SGHRS and CDR2 YFSETQ. The CDR3 DNA reads as TGCGCCAGCAGTACCGAGACAGGGACCCTCTACGAGCAGTACTTC. Protein: CASSTETGTLYEQYF. Together with reference TRBV5-1 and TRBJ2-7, the CDR3 gives the full variable domain: KAGVTQTPRYLIKTRGQQVTLSCSPISGHRSVSWYQQTPGQGLQFLFEYFSETQRNKGNFPGRFSGRQFSNSRSEMNVSTLELGDSALYLCASSTETGTLYEQYFGPGTRLTVT.

The rearrangement links TRBV12-3 or TRBV12-4 to TRBJ2-3; 9 nucleotides align to TRBD2. The CDR3 totals 15 residues. V dropped 6 bases and J dropped 2; count of bases not matched to a gene: 6. CDR3 sequence: CASSRSGGLTDTQYF. The CDR3 DNA is TGTGCCAGCAGCCGAAGCGGGGGGCTCACAGATACGCAGTATTTT.